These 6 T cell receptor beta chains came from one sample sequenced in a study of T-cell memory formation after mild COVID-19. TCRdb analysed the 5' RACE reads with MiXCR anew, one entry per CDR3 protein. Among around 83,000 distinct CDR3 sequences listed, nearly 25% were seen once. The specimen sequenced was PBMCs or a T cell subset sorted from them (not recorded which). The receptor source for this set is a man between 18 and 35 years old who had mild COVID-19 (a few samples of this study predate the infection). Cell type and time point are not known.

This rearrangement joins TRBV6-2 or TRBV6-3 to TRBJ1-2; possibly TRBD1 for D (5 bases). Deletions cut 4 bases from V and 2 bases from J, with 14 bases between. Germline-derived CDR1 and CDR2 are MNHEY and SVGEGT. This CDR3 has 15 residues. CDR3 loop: CASSSDIDRNYGYTF. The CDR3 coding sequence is TGTGCCAGCAGTTCCGACATCGACAGAAACTATGGCTACACCTTC.

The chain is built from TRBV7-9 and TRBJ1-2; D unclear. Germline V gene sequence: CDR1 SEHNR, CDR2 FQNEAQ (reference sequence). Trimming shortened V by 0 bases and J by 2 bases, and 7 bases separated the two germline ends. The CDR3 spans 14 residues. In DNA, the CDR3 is TGTGCCAGCAGCTTAGCTGCCGACAACTATGGCTACACCTTC. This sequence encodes CASSLAADNYGYTF.

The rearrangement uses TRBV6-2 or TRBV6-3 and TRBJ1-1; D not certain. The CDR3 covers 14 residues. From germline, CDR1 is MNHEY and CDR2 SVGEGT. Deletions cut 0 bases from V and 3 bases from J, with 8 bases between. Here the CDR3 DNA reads TGTGCCAGCAGTTACTCGATCGTGTACACTGAAGCTTTCTTT. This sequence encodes CASSYSIVYTEAFF.

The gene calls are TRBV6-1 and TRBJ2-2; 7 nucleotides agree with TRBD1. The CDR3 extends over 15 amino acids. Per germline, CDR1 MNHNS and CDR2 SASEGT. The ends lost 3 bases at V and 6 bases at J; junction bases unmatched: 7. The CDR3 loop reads CASSEWNRGAGELFF. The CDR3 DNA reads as TGTGCCAGCAGTGAGTGGAACAGGGGTGCCGGGGAGCTGTTTTTT.

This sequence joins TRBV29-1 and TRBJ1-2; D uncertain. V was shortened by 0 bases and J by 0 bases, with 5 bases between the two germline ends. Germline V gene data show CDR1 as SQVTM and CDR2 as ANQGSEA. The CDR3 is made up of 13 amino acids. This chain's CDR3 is CSVEDSSNYGYTF. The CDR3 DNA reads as TGCAGCGTTGAAGACAGTTCTAACTATGGCTACACCTTC.

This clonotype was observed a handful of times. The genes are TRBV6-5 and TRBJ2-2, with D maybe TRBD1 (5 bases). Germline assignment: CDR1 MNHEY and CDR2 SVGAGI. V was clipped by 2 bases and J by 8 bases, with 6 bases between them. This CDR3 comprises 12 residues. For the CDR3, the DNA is TGTGCCAGCAGTTACGGGGCAGGGGAGCTGTTTTTT. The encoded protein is CASSYGAGELFF.